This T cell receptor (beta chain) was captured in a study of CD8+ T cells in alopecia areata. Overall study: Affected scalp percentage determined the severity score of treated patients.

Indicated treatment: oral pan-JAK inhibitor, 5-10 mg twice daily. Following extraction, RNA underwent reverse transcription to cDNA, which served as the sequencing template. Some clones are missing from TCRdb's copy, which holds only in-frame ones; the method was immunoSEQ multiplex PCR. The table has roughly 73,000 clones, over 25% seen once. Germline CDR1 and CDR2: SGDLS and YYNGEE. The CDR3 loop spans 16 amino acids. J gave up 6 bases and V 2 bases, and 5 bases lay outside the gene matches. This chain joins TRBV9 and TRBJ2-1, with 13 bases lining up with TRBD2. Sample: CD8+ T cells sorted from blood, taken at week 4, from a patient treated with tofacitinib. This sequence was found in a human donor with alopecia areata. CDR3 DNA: TGTGCCAGCAGCGTTACTAGCGGGAGGGCCCTCAATGAGCAGTTCTTC. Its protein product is CASSVTSGRALNEQFF.